This T cell receptor (beta chain) was profiled in a study of radiotherapy plus CTLA-4 blockade in lung cancer. Across the study: Objective responses were seen in 18% of patients, disease control in around 31%. General observations from the study: TCR clones of tumor origin grew in blood after radiotherapy plus ipilimumab. Early clonal dynamics of blood T cells, together with interferon-beta, were reported as the best response predictor.

Produced via immunoSEQ multiplex PCR; TCRdb's table is partial and in-frame only. The profile shows 70,000 to 100,000 clones, roughly 86% of them singletons. Focal radiation plus CTLA-4 blockade with ipilimumab was given to patients with chemo-refractory metastatic non-small-cell lung cancer. Concerning this clone itself: Its specificity is unknown.

This clonotype originated in a human donor with non-small cell lung cancer who had a partial response to radiotherapy plus ipilimumab. Here the sequenced sample was peripheral blood, taken from a patient treated with radiotherapy plus ipilimumab.

The CDR3: CASSIPQREQYF. CDR3 DNA sequence: TGTGCCAGTAGTATCCCCCAGCGGGAGCAGTACTTC. The J gene is TRBJ2-7, the V gene TRBV19; a weak D match, TRBD2 (5 bases). The CDR3 covers 12 residues. Trimming removed 3 bases at V and 7 bases at J, with 10 bases between. Germline V gene sequence: CDR1 LNHDA, CDR2 SQIVND (reference sequence).